This T cell receptor (beta chain) was retrieved from a study of blood T cells in healthy people across ages. It was roughly 10 milliliters of peripheral blood that were drawn from each donor. Per-sample PBMC isolation yielded at least 6.5 million cells. With regard to this clonotype: Its specificity is not known.

General study points: TCR beta diversity correlated strongly with naive T cell percentage.

For the second PCR, which ran for roughly 7 to 11 cycles, a sample-barcoded 5' primer and a J-beta primer mix were used. Every single cDNA molecule received a tag from a template-switch adaptor with 12 random nucleotides. TCRdb redid the calling of the 5' RACE reads with MiXCR, one entry per CDR3 protein. This repertoire shows about 640,000 distinct CDR3 sequences, under 70% found once; its top ten account for over 30%. Sequencing was done on a sample of blood. The origin of this receptor is a man aged 55 to 69 in good health.

The CDR3 here is CASSYSGSEQYF. In DNA form, the CDR3 reads TGTGCCAGCAGTTACTCAGGAAGCGAGCAGTACTTC. This chain joins TRBV6-6 and TRBJ2-7; D unclear. The CDR3 is 12 amino acids. V gave up 0 bases and J gave up 6 bases, with 6 bases separating them. Germline-derived CDR1 and CDR2 are MNHNY and SVGAGI (reference sequence).